These 19 T cell receptor beta chains share one sample of origin, sequenced in a study of shared clonotypes between healthy human individuals. Clones were sequenced by immunoSEQ multiplex PCR, and TCRdb holds only the in-frame ones, with some missing. The repertoire holds roughly 640,000 clones, with around 97% as singletons. Sequenced material: naive CD4+ T cells sorted from blood. Subset noted: CD45RA+ positively selected. The receptor source for this set is a woman aged 30 to 39 in good health.

The V gene is TRBV6-5, the J gene TRBJ1-1; D is uncertain. Germline V lookup: CDR1 MNHEY, CDR2 SVGAGI. The CDR3 is 12 residues long. Trimming removed 2 bases at V and 1 base at J, with 2 bases between. CDR3 coding DNA: TGTGCCAGCAGTTACCAGAACACTGAAGCTTTCTTT. Protein product: CASSYQNTEAFF.

The rearrangement links TRBV6-1 to TRBJ2-5, with 11 bases fitting TRBD2. The CDR3 loop spans 17 amino acids. Germline V gene lookup returns CDR1 MNHNS and CDR2 SASEGT. With 3 bases clipped from V and 5 bases from J, the junction kept 11 bases outside the gene matches. The DNA for the CDR3 is TGTGCCAGCAGTGAGGAAAACTTAGCGGGAGGGCCTGAGACCCAGTACTTC. This codes for CASSEENLAGGPETQYF.

A word on this clone: Other DNA sequences from this sample encode an identical CDR3 as well. The chain combines TRBV20-1 with TRBJ1-2; 7 bases map to TRBD1. Germline values: CDR1 DFQATT, CDR2 SNEGSKA (reference sequence). This CDR3 has 11 amino acids. The junction had 5 bases not matched to a gene; V was cut back by 5 bases and J by 8 bases. The CDR3 sequence: CSASGGEGYTF. Written as DNA, the CDR3 is TGCAGTGCTTCAGGGGGTGAGGGCTACACCTTC.

This chain uses TRBV30 with TRBJ2-5, with D uncertain. TRBJ2-7 matches the DNA end more closely, so the J call is doubtful. The CDR3 is 15 amino acids. In germline, CDR1 is GTSNPN, CDR2 SVGIG (reference sequence). In nucleotides, the CDR3 is TGTGCCTGGAGTGTACGTCAGTACCCCTCCTACGAGCAGTACTTC. Its protein product is CAWSVRQYPSYEQYF.

The chain joins TRBV5-1 to TRBJ1-2, with D hard to call. The CDR3 has 13 amino acids. The ends were cut back, 0 bases at V and 3 bases at J, with 6 bases in the middle. Germline V lookup: CDR1 SGHRS, CDR2 YFSETQ. The CDR3 nucleotides are TGCGCCAGCAGCTTGGACGGAGACTATGGCTACACCTTC. It translates to CASSLDGDYGYTF. The complete variable domain, with remaining parts taken from reference TRBV5-1 and TRBJ1-2, reads KAGVTQTPRYLIKTRGQQVTLSCSPISGHRSVSWYQQTPGQGLQFLFEYFSETQRNKGNFPGRFSGRQFSNSRSEMNVSTLELGDSALYLCASSLDGDYGYTFGSGTRLTVV.

The chain couples TRBV25-1 to TRBJ1-3; D remains ambiguous. Trimming took 6 bases from V and 0 from J, leaving 0 bases between them. The CDR3 runs 11 residues. Germline V gene sequence: CDR1 MGHDK, CDR2 SYGVNS. CDR3: CASSSGNTIYF. The CDR3 DNA sequence: TGTGCCAGCAGCTCTGGAAACACCATATATTTT.

This chain links TRBV5-4 with TRBJ1-2; D is undetermined. The CDR3 has 15 residues. From germline, CDR1 is SGHNT and CDR2 YYREEE (reference sequence). V was pared by 4 bases and J by 4 bases, with 17 bases between. CDR3 coding DNA: TGTGCCAGCAGCCCACCCCCCGGGGTCGCCTATGGCTACACCTTC. It is translated as CASSPPPGVAYGYTF.

Written as DNA, the CDR3 is TGTGCCAGCAGCCTCCGGGACAGCTCCTACGAGCAGTACTTC. Its translation is CASSLRDSSYEQYF. The genes are TRBV5-4 and TRBJ2-7; TRBD1 aligns across 7 bases. Unmatched junction bases numbered 4, after V lost 4 bases and J lost 0 bases. The CDR3 has 14 amino acids. Germline CDR1 SGHNT, CDR2 YYREEE (reference sequence).

A note on this clone: Other nucleotide sequences in the sample specify the same CDR3. The chain is built from TRBV6-1 and TRBJ2-6; the D is unclear. The CDR3 is 15 amino acids. Germline V lookup: CDR1 MNHNS, CDR2 SASEGT. V was clipped by 0 bases and J by 4 bases, with 7 bases between them. The CDR3 sequence is CASSEAGAGANVLTF. In DNA form, the CDR3 reads TGTGCCAGCAGTGAAGCAGGTGCCGGGGCCAACGTCCTGACTTTC.

The CDR3 nucleotides are TGCGCCAGCAGCTTACCCGCGGAATACGAGCAGTACTTC. Amino acids: CASSLPAEYEQYF. The chain uses TRBV5-1 and TRBJ2-7; D not resolved. V lost 2 bases and J lost 4, with 10 bases in between. The CDR3 totals 13 residues. CDR1 SGHRS and CDR2 YFSETQ come from the germline V gene.

The chain links TRBV6-5 to TRBJ2-2; 11 bases fit TRBD2. V trimming: 4 bases; J trimming: 4 bases; junction bases outside the gene matches: 5. Germline V gene lookup returns CDR1 MNHEY and CDR2 SVGAGI. The length of the CDR3 is 16 residues. CDR3 nucleotides: TGTGCCAGCAGTTCGGGACTAGCGGATTTCACCGGGGAGCTGTTTTTT. Encoded protein: CASSSGLADFTGELFF.

This chain uses TRBV28 with TRBJ2-5, with TRBD1 as a possible D gene (6 bases). V lost 6 bases, J lost 7 bases, and 18 bases lay in between. The CDR3 length is 14 residues. Germline V CDR1 and CDR2: MDHEN, SYDVKM. Here the CDR3 reads CASSVGTGSRTQYF. CDR3 bases: TGTGCCAGCAGCGTAGGTACAGGGAGTCGGACCCAGTACTTC. The full variable domain, completed using reference TRBV28 and TRBJ2-5, is DVKVTQSSRYLVKRTGEKVFLECVQDMDHENMFWYRQDPGLGLRLIYFSYDVKMKEKGDIPEGYSVSREKKERFSLILESASTNQTSMYLCASSVGTGSRTQYFGPGTRLLVL.

This clone was picked up a small number of times. The chain employs TRBV13 and TRBJ2-1; the match to TRBD2 covers 14 bases. CDR1 and CDR2 from the germline V gene are PRHDT and FYEKMQ (reference sequence). J lost 4 bases, V lost 5 bases, and 22 bases had no gene match. The CDR3 covers 22 residues. DNA for the CDR3: TGTGCCAGCAGCCAAGTCCTGGGACTAGCGGGAGAGGGGCTAAAGGGATACAATGAGCAGTTCTTC. Translated, it gives CASSQVLGLAGEGLKGYNEQFF.

This clone was recorded once. The sample carries other DNA sequences with the same CDR3. V gene TRBV2 combines with J gene TRBJ1-2; 8 bases match TRBD1. J was trimmed by 5 bases and V by 5 bases; bases with no gene match: 7. Looked up from germline, CDR1 is SNHLY and CDR2 is FYNNEI. The CDR3 consists of 14 residues. CDR3 residues: CASSQAGQVYGYTF. The DNA for the CDR3 is TGTGCCAGCAGTCAGGCGGGACAGGTATATGGCTACACCTTC.

The chain links TRBV5-6 to TRBJ1-3, with 10 positions matching TRBD1. The CDR3 runs 17 residues. CDR1 is SGHDT and CDR2 is YYEEEE in the germline V gene. The trim removed 4 bases at V and 4 bases at J, leaving 11 bases unmatched. The CDR3 bases are TGTGCCAGCAGCGGCACAGAGGGACAGGGGTTAGGAAACACCATATATTTT. Protein sequence: CASSGTEGQGLGNTIYF.

This clone was counted a single time. V and J are TRBV28 and TRBJ2-5; 11 bases fit TRBD2. V shed 7 bases and J 3 bases; nucleotides not matched to a gene: 10. Per germline, CDR1 MDHEN and CDR2 SYDVKM. This CDR3 is 16 amino acids long. The CDR3 loop is CASNQTLGLAEETQYF. The CDR3 bases are TGTGCCAGCAATCAAACCCTGGGACTAGCGGAAGAGACCCAGTACTTC.

The rearrangement joins TRBV7-3 to TRBJ2-2, with a tentative D call TRBD2 (6 bases). CDR1 SGHTA and CDR2 FQGTGA come from the germline V gene. With 5 bases removed from V and 11 bases from J, the gap between germline ends came to 18 bases. The CDR3 sequence is 14 residues long. The CDR3 coding sequence is TGTGCCAGCAGCGCCCACCAGGAGGGACCCGAGCTGTTTTTT. It specifies CASSAHQEGPELFF.

This clone was detected only once. CDR3 region: CASSYNRGHNTGELFF. For the CDR3, the DNA is TGTGCCAGCAGTTATAACAGGGGACATAACACCGGGGAGCTGTTTTTT. The chain couples TRBV27 to TRBJ2-2, with 7 bases that match TRBD1. The CDR3 contains 16 residues. J lost 2 bases, V lost 4 bases, and 7 bases had no gene match. Germline assignment: CDR1 MNHEY and CDR2 SMNVEV (reference sequence).

V gene TRBV6-1 combines with J gene TRBJ1-1; unclear D gene. V gave up 6 bases and J gave up 0 bases, with 14 bases separating them. The CDR3 sequence is 15 residues long. Per germline, CDR1 MNHNS and CDR2 SASEGT. CDR3 bases: TGTGCCAGCAGCGGGCAGGCGCAACTGAACACTGAAGCTTTCTTT. It yields the protein CASSGQAQLNTEAFF.